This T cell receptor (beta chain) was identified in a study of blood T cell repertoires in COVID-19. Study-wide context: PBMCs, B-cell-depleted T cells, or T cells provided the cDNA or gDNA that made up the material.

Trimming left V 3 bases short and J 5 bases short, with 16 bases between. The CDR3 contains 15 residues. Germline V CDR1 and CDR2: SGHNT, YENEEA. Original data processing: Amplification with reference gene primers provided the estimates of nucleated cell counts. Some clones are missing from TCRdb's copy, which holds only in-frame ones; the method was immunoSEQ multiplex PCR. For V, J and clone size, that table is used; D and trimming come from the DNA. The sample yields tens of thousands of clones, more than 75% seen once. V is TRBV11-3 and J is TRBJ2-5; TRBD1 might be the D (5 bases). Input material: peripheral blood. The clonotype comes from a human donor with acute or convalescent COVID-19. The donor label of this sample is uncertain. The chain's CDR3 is CASSFTDSTVETQYF. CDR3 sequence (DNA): TGTGCCAGCAGCTTCACCGACAGTACCGTGGAGACCCAGTACTTC.